Given below is one T cell receptor beta chain in context. The antigen is not known. The V and J ends lost 1 base and 6 bases, in that order; junction bases with no gene match: 0. CDR3 size: 14 residues. The germline gives CDR1 SGHNT, CDR2 YYREEE (reference sequence). This entry is derived from a study of naive and memory T cell subsets. Broader study findings: Naive repertoires, especially CD8, held a few larger clonotypes, possibly memory cells re-expressing CD45RA.

Both TRBC1 and TRBC2 were covered by a beta constant-region primer of two equimolar oligonucleotides. The ligated cDNA underwent four PCR rounds using SP2 and nested alpha and beta constant-region primers. TCRdb reprocessed the UMI-ligation and nested PCR reads via MiXCR and lists one record per CDR3 protein. Of around 140,000 distinct CDR3 sequences listed, over 20% are singletons. The receptor was isolated from a human donor in good health. This chain connects TRBV5-4 to TRBJ2-3; TRBD2 matches at 12 bases. The sample was naive CD4+ T cells from blood. CDR3 in DNA: TGTGCCAGCAGCTTGACTAGCGGGAGGGATACGCAGTATTTT. This encodes CASSLTSGRDTQYF. Using reference TRBV5-4 and TRBJ2-3 for the parts outside the CDR3, the full variable domain is ETGVTQSPTHLIKTRGQQVTLRCSSQSGHNTVSWYQQALGQGPQFIFQYYREEENGRGNFPPRFSGLQFPNYSSELNVNALELDDSALYLCASSLTSGRDTQYFGPGTRLTVL.